One TCR beta chain is described in this entry. This record belongs to a study of immune cell composition in non-small cell lung cancer. Some clones are missing from TCRdb's copy, which holds only in-frame ones; the method was immunoSEQ multiplex PCR. Among roughly 14,000 clones, roughly 69% were seen once, and the ten largest hold around 8.1%. Per the germline V gene, CDR1 is MGHDK and CDR2 is SYGVNS. There are 13 residues in the CDR3. Unmatched junction bases numbered 6, after V lost 5 bases and J lost 8 bases. The genes are TRBV25-1 and TRBJ2-1; 7 nucleotides match TRBD1. The sequence was obtained from a human donor with non-small cell lung cancer. The sample consisted of lung tumor tissue. This CDR3 reads CASSLSTGDEQFF. CDR3 DNA: TGTGCCAGCAGTCTTTCCACAGGGGATGAGCAGTTCTTC.